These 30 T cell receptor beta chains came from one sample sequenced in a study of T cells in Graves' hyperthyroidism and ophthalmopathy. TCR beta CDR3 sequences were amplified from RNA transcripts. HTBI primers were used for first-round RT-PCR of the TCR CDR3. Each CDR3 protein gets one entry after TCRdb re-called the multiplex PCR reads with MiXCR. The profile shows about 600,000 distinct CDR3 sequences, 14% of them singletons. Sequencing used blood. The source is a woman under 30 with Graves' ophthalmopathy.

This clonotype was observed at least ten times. CDR3 region: CSARRDRGGYTF. The CDR3 DNA reads as TGCAGTGCTAGAAGGGACAGGGGTGGCTACACCTTC. The chain is built from TRBV20-1 and TRBJ1-2; TRBD1 agrees at 10 bases. CDR1 and CDR2 from the germline V gene are DFQATT and SNEGSKA (reference sequence). Trimming removed 2 bases from V and 7 bases from J; junction bases left unmatched: 1. The length of the CDR3 is 12 residues.

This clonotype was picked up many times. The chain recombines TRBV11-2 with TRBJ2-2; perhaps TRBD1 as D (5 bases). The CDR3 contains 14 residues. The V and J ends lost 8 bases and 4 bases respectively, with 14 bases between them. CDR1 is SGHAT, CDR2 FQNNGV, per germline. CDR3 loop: CASSVGLSTGELFF. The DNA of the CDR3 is TGTGCCAGCTCGGTGGGGCTAAGCACCGGGGAGCTGTTTTTT.

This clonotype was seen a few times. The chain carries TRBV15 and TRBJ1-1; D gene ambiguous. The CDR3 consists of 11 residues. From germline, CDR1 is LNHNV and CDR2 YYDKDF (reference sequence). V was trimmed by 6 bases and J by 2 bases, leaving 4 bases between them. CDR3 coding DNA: TGTGCCACCAGGGCTAACACTGAAGCTTTCTTT. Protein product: CATRANTEAFF.

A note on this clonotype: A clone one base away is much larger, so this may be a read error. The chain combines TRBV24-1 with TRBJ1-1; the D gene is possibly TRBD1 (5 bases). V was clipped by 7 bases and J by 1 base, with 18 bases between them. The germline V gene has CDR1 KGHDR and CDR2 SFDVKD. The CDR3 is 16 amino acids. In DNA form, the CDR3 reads TGTGCCACCAGGGGCTGGGCGCCGGGGGGGAACACTGAAGCTTTCTTT. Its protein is CATRGWAPGGNTEAFF.

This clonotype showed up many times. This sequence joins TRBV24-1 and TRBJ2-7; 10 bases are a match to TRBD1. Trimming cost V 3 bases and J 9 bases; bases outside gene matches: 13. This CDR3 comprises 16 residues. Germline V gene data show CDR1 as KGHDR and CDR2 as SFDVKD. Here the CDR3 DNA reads TGTGCCACCAGTGATCCCACCGGGACAGGGGTCGGTAGGCAGTACTTC. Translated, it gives CATSDPTGTGVGRQYF.

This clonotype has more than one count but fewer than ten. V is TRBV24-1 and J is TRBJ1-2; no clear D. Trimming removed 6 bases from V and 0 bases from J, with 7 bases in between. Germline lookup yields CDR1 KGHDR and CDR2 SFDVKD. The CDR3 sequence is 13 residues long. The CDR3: CATSLGSNYGYTF. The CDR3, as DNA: TGTGCCACCAGTCTAGGCTCTAACTATGGCTACACCTTC.

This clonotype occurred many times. CDR3 DNA: TGCGCCAGCAGCCGGCTTTCCGGGGAAGAGACCCAGTACTTC. This codes for CASSRLSGEETQYF. This chain connects TRBV5-1 to TRBJ2-5; TRBD2 is a possible D gene (5 bases). The CDR3 is made up of 14 amino acids. Germline loops: CDR1 SGHRS, CDR2 YFSETQ. V lost 4 bases, J lost 3 bases, and 13 bases lay in between. Full variable domain (outside the CDR3, taken from reference TRBV5-1 and TRBJ2-5): KAGVTQTPRYLIKTRGQQVTLSCSPISGHRSVSWYQQTPGQGLQFLFEYFSETQRNKGNFPGRFSGRQFSNSRSEMNVSTLELGDSALYLCASSRLSGEETQYFGPGTRLLVL.

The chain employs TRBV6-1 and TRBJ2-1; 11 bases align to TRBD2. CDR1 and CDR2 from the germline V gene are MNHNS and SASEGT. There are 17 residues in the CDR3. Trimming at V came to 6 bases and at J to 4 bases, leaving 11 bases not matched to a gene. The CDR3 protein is CASSQGTSGHKYNEQFF. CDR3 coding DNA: TGTGCCAGCAGCCAAGGGACTAGCGGACATAAGTACAATGAGCAGTTCTTC.

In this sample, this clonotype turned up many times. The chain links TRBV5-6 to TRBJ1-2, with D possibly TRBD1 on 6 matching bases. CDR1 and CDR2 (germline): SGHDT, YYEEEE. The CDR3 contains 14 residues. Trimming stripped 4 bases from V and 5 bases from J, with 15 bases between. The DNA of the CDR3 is TGTGCCAGCAGCACCTTGGACAGAAGTTATGGCTACACCTTC. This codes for CASSTLDRSYGYTF.

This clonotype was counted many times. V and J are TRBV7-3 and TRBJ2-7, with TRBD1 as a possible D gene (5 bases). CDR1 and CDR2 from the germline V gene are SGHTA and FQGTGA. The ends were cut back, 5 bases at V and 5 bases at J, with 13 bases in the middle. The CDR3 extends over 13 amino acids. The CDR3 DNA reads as TGTGCCAGCAGCCTCCTGACGGACAACGAGCAGTACTTC. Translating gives CASSLLTDNEQYF.

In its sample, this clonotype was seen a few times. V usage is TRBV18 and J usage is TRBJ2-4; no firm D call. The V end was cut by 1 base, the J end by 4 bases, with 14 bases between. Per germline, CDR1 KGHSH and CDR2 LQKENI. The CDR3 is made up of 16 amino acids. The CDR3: CASSPLIGRGKNIQYF. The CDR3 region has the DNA TGTGCCAGCTCACCACTTATAGGGCGCGGAAAAAACATTCAGTACTTC.

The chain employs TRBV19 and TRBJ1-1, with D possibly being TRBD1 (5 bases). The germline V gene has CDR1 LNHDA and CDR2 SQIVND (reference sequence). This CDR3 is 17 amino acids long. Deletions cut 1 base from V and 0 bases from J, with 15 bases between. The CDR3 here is CASSIGVGQGMNTEAFF. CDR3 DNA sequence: TGTGCCAGTAGTATAGGGGTGGGGCAGGGCATGAACACTGAAGCTTTCTTT. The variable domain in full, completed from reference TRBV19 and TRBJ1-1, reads DGGITQSPKYLFRKEGQNVTLSCEQNLNHDAMYWYRQDPGQGLRLIYYSQIVNDFQKGDIAEGYSVSREKKESFPLTVTSAQKNPTAFYLCASSIGVGQGMNTEAFFGQGTRLTVV.

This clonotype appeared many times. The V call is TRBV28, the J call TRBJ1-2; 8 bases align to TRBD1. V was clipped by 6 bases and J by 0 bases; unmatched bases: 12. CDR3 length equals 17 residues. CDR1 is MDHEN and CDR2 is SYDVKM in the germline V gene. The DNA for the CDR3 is TGTGCCAGCAGAAAAATAGGACAGGGAAGAGCTAACTATGGCTACACCTTC. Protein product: CASRKIGQGRANYGYTF.

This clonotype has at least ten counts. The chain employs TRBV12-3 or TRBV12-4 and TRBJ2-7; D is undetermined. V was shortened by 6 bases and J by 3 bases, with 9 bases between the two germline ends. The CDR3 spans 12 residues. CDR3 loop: CASSPRIYEQYF. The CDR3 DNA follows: TGTGCCAGCAGCCCAAGGATCTACGAGCAGTACTTC.

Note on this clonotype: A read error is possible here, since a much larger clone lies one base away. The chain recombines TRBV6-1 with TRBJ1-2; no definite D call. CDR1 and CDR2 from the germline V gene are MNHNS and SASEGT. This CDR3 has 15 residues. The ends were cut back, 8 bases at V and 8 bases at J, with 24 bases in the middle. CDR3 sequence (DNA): TGTGCCAGCGCCCTCACTGGAGGAGACGCGGAGGGCTACACCTTC. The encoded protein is CASALTGGDAEGYTF.

CDR3 in DNA: TGTGCCAGCACCCCGGGACAGTATTCACCCCTCCACTTT. It encodes CASTPGQYSPLHF. The chain employs TRBV6-1 and TRBJ1-6; 7 bases are a match to TRBD1. This CDR3 region has 13 residues. After removal of 7 bases from V and 8 bases from J, the junction contained 5 bases not matched to a gene. From germline, CDR1 is MNHNS and CDR2 SASEGT.

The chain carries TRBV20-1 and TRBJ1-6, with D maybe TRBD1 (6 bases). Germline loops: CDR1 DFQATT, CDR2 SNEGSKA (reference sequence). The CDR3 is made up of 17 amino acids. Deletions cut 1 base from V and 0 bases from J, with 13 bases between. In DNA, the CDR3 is TGCAGTGCTAGAGCCACACAGGGAACCTCCTATAATTCACCCCTCCACTTT. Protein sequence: CSARATQGTSYNSPLHF.

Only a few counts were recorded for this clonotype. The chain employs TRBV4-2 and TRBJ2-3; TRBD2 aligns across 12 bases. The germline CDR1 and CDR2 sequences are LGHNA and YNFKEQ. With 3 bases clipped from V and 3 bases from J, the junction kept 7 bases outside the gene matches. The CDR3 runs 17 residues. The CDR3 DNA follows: TGTGCCAGCAGCCAGGCTGCTGGACTAGCGGGGACAGATACGCAGTATTTT. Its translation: CASSQAAGLAGTDTQYF.

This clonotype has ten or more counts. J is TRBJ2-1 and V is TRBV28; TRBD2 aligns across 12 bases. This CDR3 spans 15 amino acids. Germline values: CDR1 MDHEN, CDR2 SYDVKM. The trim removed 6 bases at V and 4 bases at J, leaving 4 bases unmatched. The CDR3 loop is CASSRGTSGYNEQFF. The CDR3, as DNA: TGTGCCAGCAGCCGCGGGACTAGCGGGTACAATGAGCAGTTCTTC.

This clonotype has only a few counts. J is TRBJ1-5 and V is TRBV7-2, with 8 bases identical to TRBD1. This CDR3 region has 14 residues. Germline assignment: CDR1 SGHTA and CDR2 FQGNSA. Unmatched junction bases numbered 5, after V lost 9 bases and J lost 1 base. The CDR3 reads CASARTGSNQPQHF. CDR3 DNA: TGTGCCAGTGCCAGGACAGGGAGCAATCAGCCCCAGCATTTT.

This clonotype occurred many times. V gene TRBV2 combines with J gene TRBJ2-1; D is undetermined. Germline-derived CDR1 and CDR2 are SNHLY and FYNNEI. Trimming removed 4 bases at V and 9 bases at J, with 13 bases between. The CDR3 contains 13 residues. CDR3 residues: CASSASRSSEQFF. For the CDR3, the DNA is TGTGCCAGCAGTGCCTCACGTTCCAGTGAGCAGTTCTTC. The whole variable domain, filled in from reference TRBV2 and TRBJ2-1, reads EPEVTQTPSHQVTQMGQEVILRCVPISNHLYFYWYRQILGQKVEFLVSFYNNEISEKSEIFDDQFSVERPDGSNFTLKIRSTKLEDSAMYFCASSASRSSEQFFGPGTRLTVL.

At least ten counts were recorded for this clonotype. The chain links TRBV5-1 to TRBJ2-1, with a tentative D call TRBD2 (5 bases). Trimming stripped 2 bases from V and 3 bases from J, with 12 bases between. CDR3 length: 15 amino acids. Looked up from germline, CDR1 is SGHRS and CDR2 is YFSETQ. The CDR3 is CASSFGADLYNEQFF. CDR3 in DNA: TGCGCCAGCAGCTTCGGAGCGGACCTCTACAATGAGCAGTTCTTC.

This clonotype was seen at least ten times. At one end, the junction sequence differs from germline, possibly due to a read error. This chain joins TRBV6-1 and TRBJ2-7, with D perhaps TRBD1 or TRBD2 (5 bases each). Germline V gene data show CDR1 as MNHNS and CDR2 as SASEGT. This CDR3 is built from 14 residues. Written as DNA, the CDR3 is TGTGCCAGCAGTTTACATCCTAGGGACCTCGGACTCAACTTC. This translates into CASSLHPRDLGLNF.

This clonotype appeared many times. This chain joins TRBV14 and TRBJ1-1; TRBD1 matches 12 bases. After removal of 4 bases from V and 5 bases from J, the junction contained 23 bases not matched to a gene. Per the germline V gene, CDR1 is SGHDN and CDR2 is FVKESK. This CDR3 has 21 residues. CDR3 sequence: CASSLDYGTGGRSYRKTEAFF. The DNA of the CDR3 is TGTGCCAGCAGCCTTGACTACGGGACAGGGGGCCGAAGTTACCGAAAGACTGAAGCTTTCTTT.

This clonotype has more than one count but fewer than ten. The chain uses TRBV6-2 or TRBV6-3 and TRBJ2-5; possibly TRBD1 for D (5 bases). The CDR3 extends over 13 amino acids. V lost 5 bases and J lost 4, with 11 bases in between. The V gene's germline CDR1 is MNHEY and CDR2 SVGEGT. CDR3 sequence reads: CASSKRQLETQYF. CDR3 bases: TGTGCCAGCAGTAAAAGACAGTTAGAGACCCAGTACTTC.

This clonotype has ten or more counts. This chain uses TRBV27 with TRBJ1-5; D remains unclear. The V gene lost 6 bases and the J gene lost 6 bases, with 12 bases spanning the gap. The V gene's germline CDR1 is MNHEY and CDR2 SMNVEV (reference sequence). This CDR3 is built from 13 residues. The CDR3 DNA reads TGTGCCAGCAGCCCTGTTCGGGGTCAGCCCCAGCATTTT. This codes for CASSPVRGQPQHF.

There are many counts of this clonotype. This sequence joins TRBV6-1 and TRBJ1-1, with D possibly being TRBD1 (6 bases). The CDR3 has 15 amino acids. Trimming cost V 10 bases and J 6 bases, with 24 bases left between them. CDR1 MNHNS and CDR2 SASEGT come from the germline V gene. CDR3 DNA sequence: TGTGCCATCATAACCCCCGGGACACAGAGGGCTGAAGCTTTCTTT. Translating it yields CAIITPGTQRAEAFF.

CDR3 sequence reads: CASSSRDNSPLHF. In DNA, the CDR3 is TGTGCCAGCAGTTCGCGGGACAATTCACCCCTCCACTTT. V gene TRBV25-1 combines with J gene TRBJ1-6, with D perhaps TRBD1 (5 bases). Per the germline V gene, CDR1 is MGHDK and CDR2 is SYGVNS. The CDR3 runs 13 residues. The germline V and J ends were trimmed by 5 bases and 7 bases, with 9 bases remaining between them.

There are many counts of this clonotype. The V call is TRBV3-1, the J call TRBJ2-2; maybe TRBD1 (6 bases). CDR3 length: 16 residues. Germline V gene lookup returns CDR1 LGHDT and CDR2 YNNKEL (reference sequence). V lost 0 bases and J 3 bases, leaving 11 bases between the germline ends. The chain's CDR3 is CASSQEKGQDTGELFF. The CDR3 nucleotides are TGTGCCAGCAGCCAAGAGAAGGGACAAGACACCGGGGAGCTGTTTTTT.

The CDR3 bases are TGTGCCAGCAGCTCTTGGACTAGCGGGATCCACGAGCAGTACTTC. Its translation is CASSSWTSGIHEQYF. This chain links TRBV5-8 with TRBJ2-7; the match to TRBD2 covers 12 bases. Germline CDR1 and CDR2: SGHTS and YDEGEE. This CDR3 region has 15 residues. Trimming cost V 3 bases and J 5 bases; bases outside gene matches: 6.